Described below is a single TCR beta chain sequence and its context. The J segment lost 5 bases and the V segment lost 1 base, leaving 3 bases of the junction unmatched. The CDR3 runs to 15 residues. The germline V gene encodes CDR1 LNHDA and CDR2 SQIVND (reference sequence). This record belongs to a study of blood T cell repertoires in COVID-19. The assay was immunoSEQ multiplex PCR, and TCRdb's table has in-frame clones only and misses some. The repertoire consists of about 61,000 clones, with approximately 80% occurring once and the leading ten covering under 6%. Sample: peripheral blood. The V call is TRBV19, the J call TRBJ2-2, with 8 bases fitting TRBD2. The sequence was collected from a man between 65 and 85 years old with acute or convalescent COVID-19. Here the CDR3 reads CASSIASGGTGELFF. Written as DNA, the CDR3 is TGTGCCAGTAGTATAGCCAGCGGGGGTACCGGGGAGCTGTTTTTT.